The 10 T cell receptor beta chains reported below all come from one sample, sequenced in a study of identifying expanded T cells in peripheral blood. Only in-frame clones appear in the TCRdb table, and some are missing; sequencing was by immunoSEQ multiplex PCR. The sample has just over 90,000 clones; about 90% are singletons. The sequencing sample was made of blood. The origin of the receptors is a person between 18 and 75 years old in good health.

The chain combines TRBV27 with TRBJ2-7, with 7 bases lining up with TRBD2. J lost 5 bases, V lost 5 bases, and 12 bases had no gene match. This CDR3 spans 15 amino acids. Germline V gene sequence: CDR1 MNHEY, CDR2 SMNVEV (reference sequence). This CDR3 is CASSPTEGRENEQYF. CDR3 sequence (DNA): TGTGCCAGCAGTCCCACAGAAGGGAGGGAAAACGAGCAGTACTTC.

This CDR3 reads CASSTRTGRAGYTF. In DNA, the CDR3 is TGCGCCAGCAGCACCCGGACAGGGAGAGCTGGCTACACCTTC. The rearrangement links TRBV4-1 to TRBJ1-2; 8 bases align to TRBD1. Looked up from germline, CDR1 is MGHRA and CDR2 is YSYEKL. The V segment lost 5 bases and the J segment 7 bases; nucleotides outside the gene matches: 9. The CDR3 loop spans 14 amino acids.

The chain links TRBV10-3 to TRBJ2-2, with a weak D call TRBD1 (6 bases). This CDR3 is 16 amino acids long. The germline V gene has CDR1 ENHRY and CDR2 SYGVKD. Trimming cost V 3 bases and J 1 base, with 12 bases left between them. The CDR3 bases are TGTGCCATCAGTGATCCCGGACAGAAGAACACCGGGGAGCTGTTTTTT. Amino acid sequence: CAISDPGQKNTGELFF.

The gene calls are TRBV7-2 and TRBJ1-2, with unresolved D. Deletions cut 3 bases from V and 4 bases from J, with 15 bases between. In germline, CDR1 is SGHTA, CDR2 FQGNSA. This CDR3 spans 15 amino acids. The CDR3 loop reads CASSFPVTRSYGYTF. CDR3 in DNA: TGTGCCAGCAGCTTCCCGGTTACACGCTCCTATGGCTACACCTTC.

This clone was found once. The chain recombines TRBV28 with TRBJ1-2, with D perhaps matching TRBD1 (5 bases). V was pared by 5 bases and J by 5 bases, with 6 bases between. In germline, CDR1 is MDHEN, CDR2 SYDVKM. This CDR3 is 11 amino acids long. The CDR3 reads CASSRQYGYTF. CDR3 sequence (DNA): TGTGCCAGCAGTCGACAGTATGGCTACACCTTC.

The chain recombines TRBV7-7 with TRBJ1-1; D is ambiguous. Trimming removed 5 bases at V and 5 bases at J, with 12 bases between. CDR1 is SSHAT, CDR2 FNYEAQ, per germline (reference sequence). CDR3 size: 13 residues. The CDR3 nucleotides are TGTGCCAGCAGCCCCTTGGACGGGACTGAAGCTTTCTTT. Protein: CASSPLDGTEAFF.

This chain links TRBV2 with TRBJ2-1; perhaps TRBD2 as D (6 bases). Germline CDR1 is SNHLY and CDR2 is FYNNEI. The CDR3 runs to 15 residues. V dropped 0 bases and J dropped 6 bases, with 12 bases sitting between them. CDR3 amino acids: CASSEAFYGGNEQFF. For the CDR3, the DNA is TGTGCCAGCAGTGAAGCGTTTTACGGGGGCAATGAGCAGTTCTTC.

This clone showed up just once. The rearrangement uses TRBV6-1 and TRBJ2-7; D tentatively reads TRBD1 or TRBD2 (6 bases each). The CDR3 is 15 amino acids. The germline gives CDR1 MNHNS, CDR2 SASEGT. With 5 bases removed from V and 0 bases from J, the gap between germline ends came to 14 bases. The DNA for the CDR3 is TGTGCCAGCAGTCAAGGGGGGACGGCCTCCTACGAGCAGTACTTC. It codes for CASSQGGTASYEQYF.

V and J are TRBV7-9 and TRBJ1-1; the D is unclear. Germline CDR1 SEHNR, CDR2 FQNEAQ (reference sequence). The CDR3 consists of 14 residues. The germline V and J ends were trimmed by 5 bases and 2 bases, with 12 bases remaining between them. This CDR3 is CASSPQNGNTEAFF. The CDR3 coding sequence is TGTGCCAGCAGCCCACAGAACGGAAACACTGAAGCTTTCTTT.

The V and J genes are TRBV2 and TRBJ1-4; D is unclear. The CDR3 is 13 residues long. CDR1 and CDR2 (germline): SNHLY, FYNNEI. V was clipped by 7 bases and J by 0 bases, with 6 bases between them. The CDR3 sequence is CASKRATNEKLFF. CDR3 sequence (DNA): TGTGCCAGCAAAAGGGCAACTAATGAAAAACTGTTTTTT.